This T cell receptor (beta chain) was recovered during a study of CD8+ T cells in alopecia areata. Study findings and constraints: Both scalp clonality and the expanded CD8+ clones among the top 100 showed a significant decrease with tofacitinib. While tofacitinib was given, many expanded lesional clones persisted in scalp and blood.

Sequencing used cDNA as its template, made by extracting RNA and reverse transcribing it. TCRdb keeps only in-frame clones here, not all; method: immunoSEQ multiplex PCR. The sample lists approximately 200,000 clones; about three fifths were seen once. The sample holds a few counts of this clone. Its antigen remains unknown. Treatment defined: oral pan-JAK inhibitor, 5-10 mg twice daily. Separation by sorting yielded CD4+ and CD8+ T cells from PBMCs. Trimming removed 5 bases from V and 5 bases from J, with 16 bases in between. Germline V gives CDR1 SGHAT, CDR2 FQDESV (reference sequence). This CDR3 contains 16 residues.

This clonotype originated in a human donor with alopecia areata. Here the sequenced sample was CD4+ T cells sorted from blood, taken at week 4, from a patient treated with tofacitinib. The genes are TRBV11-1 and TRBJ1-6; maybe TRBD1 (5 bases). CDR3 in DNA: TGTGCCAGCAGCCCCGCGGGGAAAGGGGATAATTCACCCCTCCACTTT. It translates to CASSPAGKGDNSPLHF.